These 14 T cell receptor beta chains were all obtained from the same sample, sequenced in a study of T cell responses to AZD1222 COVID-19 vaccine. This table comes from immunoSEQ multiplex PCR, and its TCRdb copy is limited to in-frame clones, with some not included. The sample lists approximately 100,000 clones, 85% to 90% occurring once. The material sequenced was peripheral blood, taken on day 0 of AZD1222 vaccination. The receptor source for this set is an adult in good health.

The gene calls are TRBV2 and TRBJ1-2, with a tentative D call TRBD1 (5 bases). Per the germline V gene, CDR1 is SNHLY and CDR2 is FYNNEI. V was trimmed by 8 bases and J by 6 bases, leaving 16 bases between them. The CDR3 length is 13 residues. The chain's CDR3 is CASSLEGINGYTF. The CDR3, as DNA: TGTGCCAGCTCCCTTGAGGGGATTAATGGCTACACCTTC.

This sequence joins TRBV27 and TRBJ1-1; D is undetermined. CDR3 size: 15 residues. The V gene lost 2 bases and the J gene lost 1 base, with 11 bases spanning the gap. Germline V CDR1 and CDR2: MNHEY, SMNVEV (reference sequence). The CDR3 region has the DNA TGTGCCAGCAGTTTAGGAGTATTACGGAACACTGAAGCTTTCTTT. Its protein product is CASSLGVLRNTEAFF.

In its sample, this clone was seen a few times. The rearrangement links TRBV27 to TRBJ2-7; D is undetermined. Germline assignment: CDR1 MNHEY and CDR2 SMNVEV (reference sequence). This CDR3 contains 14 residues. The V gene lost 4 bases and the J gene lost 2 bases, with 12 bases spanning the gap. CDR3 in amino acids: CASSSPGPTYEQYF. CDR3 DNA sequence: TGTGCCAGCAGTTCTCCCGGGCCAACCTACGAGCAGTACTTC.

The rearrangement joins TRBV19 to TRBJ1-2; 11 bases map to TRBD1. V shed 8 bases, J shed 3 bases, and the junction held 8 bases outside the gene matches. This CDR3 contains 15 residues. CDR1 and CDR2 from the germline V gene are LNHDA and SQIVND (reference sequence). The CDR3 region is CASVEAGQGDYGYTF. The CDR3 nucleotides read TGTGCCAGTGTTGAAGCGGGACAGGGGGACTATGGCTACACCTTC. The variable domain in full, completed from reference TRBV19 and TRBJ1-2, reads DGGITQSPKYLFRKEGQNVTLSCEQNLNHDAMYWYRQDPGQGLRLIYYSQIVNDFQKGDIAEGYSVSREKKESFPLTVTSAQKNPTAFYLCASVEAGQGDYGYTFGSGTRLTVV.

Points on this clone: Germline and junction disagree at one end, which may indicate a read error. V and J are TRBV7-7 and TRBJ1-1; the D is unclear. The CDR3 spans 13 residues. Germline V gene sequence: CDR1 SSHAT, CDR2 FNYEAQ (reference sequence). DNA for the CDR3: TGTGCTAGCAGCTTTAAAAGGGACACTGAAGCTTTCTTT. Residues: CASSFKRDTEAFF.

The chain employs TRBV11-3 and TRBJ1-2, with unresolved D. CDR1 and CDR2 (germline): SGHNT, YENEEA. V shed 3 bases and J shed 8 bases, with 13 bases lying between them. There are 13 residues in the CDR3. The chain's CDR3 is CASSFREAGGYTF. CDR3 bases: TGTGCCAGCAGCTTCCGGGAGGCTGGGGGCTACACCTTC.

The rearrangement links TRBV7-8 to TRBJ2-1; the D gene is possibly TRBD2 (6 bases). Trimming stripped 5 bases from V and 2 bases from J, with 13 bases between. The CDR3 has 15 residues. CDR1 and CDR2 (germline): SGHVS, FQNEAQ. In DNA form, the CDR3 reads TGTGCCAGCAGCAATAGCGGAGCCGCCTACAATGAGCAGTTCTTC. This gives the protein CASSNSGAAYNEQFF. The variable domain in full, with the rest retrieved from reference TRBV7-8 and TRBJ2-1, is GAGVSQSPRYKVAKRGQDVALRCDPISGHVSLFWYQQALGQGPEFLTYFQNEAQLDKSGLPSDRFFAERPEGSVSTLKIQRTQQEDSAVYLCASSNSGAAYNEQFFGPGTRLTVL.

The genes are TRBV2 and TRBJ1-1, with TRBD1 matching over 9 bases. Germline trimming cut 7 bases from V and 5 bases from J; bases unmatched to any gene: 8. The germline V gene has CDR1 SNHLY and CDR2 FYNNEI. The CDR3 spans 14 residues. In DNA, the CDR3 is TGTGCCAGCATTTCAACAGGGGGCGCGACTGAAGCTTTCTTT. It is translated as CASISTGGATEAFF.

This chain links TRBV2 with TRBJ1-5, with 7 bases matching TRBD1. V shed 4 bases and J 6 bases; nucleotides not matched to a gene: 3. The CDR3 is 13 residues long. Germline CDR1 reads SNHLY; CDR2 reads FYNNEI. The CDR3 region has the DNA TGTGCCAGCAGTGTAAGGGGGCCTCAGCCCCAGCATTTT. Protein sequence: CASSVRGPQPQHF.

CDR3 region: CASSAPMIGELFF. In DNA form, the CDR3 reads TGTGCCAGCAGCGCTCCCATGATCGGGGAGCTGTTTTTT. The rearrangement links TRBV9 to TRBJ2-2; D is unresolved. The CDR3 sequence is 13 residues long. Germline V lookup: CDR1 SGDLS, CDR2 YYNGEE. Trimming pared 3 bases from V and 7 bases from J, leaving 10 bases between.

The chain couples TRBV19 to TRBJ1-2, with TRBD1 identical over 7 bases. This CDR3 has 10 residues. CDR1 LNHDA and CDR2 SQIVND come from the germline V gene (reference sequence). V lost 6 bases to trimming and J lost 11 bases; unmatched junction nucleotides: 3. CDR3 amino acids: CASRSGQYTF. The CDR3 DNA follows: TGTGCCAGTAGGTCGGGACAGTACACCTTC.

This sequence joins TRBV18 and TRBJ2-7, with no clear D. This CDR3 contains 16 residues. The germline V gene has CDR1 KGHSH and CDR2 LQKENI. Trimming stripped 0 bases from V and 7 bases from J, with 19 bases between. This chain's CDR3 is CASSPPMTPGHGEQYF. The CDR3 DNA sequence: TGTGCCAGCTCACCACCGATGACTCCGGGTCACGGAGAGCAGTACTTC.

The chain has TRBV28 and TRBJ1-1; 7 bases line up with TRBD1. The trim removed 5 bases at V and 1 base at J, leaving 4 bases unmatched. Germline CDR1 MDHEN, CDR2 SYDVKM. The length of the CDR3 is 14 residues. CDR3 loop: CASSRGGSNTEAFF. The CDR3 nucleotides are TGTGCCAGCAGTAGAGGGGGCTCGAACACTGAAGCTTTCTTT.

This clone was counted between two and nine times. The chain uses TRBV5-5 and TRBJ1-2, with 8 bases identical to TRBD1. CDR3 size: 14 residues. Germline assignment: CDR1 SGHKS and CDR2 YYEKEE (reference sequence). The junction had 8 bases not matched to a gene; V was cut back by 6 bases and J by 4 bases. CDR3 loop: CASTPQGDLYGYTF. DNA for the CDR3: TGTGCCAGCACCCCACAGGGGGACCTCTATGGCTACACCTTC. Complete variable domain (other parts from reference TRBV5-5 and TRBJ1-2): DAGVTQSPTHLIKTRGQQVTLRCSPISGHKSVSWYQQVLGQGPQFIFQYYEKEERGRGNFPDRFSARQFPNYSSELNVNALLLGDSALYLCASTPQGDLYGYTFGSGTRLTVV.